This T cell receptor (beta chain) stems from a study of blood T cell repertoires in COVID-19. In the study overall: The samples span acute and convalescent COVID-19 from the United States, Italy and Spain. PBMCs, B-cell-depleted T cells, or T cells provided the cDNA or gDNA that made up the material.

This CDR3 has 14 amino acids. With 1 base removed from V and 7 bases from J, the gap between germline ends came to 13 bases. Germline loops: CDR1 SEHNR, CDR2 FQNEAQ (reference sequence). This table comes from immunoSEQ multiplex PCR, and its TCRdb copy is limited to in-frame clones, with some not included. The repertoire holds around 300,000 clones, with roughly 90% as singletons. J is TRBJ1-2 and V is TRBV7-9; TRBD1 is a possible D gene (5 bases). This TCR came from a man aged 45-65 years with acute or convalescent COVID-19. Material: peripheral blood. CDR3 in amino acids: CASSLDRTLSGYTF. The CDR3 nucleotides read TGTGCCAGCAGCTTAGATAGGACATTGTCTGGCTACACCTTC.